Presented here are 22 T cell receptor beta chains from one specimen sequenced in a study of T cell responses to AZD1222 COVID-19 vaccine. The protocol was immunoSEQ multiplex PCR, while the TCRdb copy is restricted to in-frame clones and leaves out a portion. The sample holds 150,000 or so clones; approximately 90% are singletons and the top ten take 2.8%. The source material was peripheral blood, sampled on day 0 of MenACWY control vaccination. All receptors come from an adult in good health.

This clone appeared a single time. The chain combines TRBV6-5 with TRBJ2-2, with a tentative D call TRBD2 (5 bases). Germline CDR1 is MNHEY and CDR2 is SVGAGI. This CDR3 has 14 residues. V dropped 7 bases and J dropped 6 bases, with 15 bases sitting between them. The CDR3 loop is CASNRGRNAGELFF. The CDR3 DNA is TGTGCCAGCAATCGTGGGAGAAATGCCGGGGAGCTGTTTTTT.

The rearrangement uses TRBV21-1 and TRBJ1-2; the table's D call, TRBD1, was not checked against the DNA. TRBV21-1 is an annotated pseudogene. The CDR3 has 14 residues. In DNA, the CDR3 is TGTGCCAGCAGTCGGACAGGGAAGTCGTCCGGCTACACCTTC. This sequence encodes CASSRTGKSSGYTF.

The chain is built from TRBV20-1 and TRBJ2-1; 9 bases line up with TRBD2. Germline V gene lookup returns CDR1 DFQATT and CDR2 SNEGSKA (reference sequence). V trimming: 3 bases; J trimming: 7 bases; junction bases outside the gene matches: 7. This CDR3 spans 14 amino acids. The CDR3 DNA follows: TGCAGTGCTAGTAGCGGGAGAGCTCAAAATGAGCAGTTCTTC. As protein: CSASSGRAQNEQFF.

This sequence joins TRBV6-5 and TRBJ2-2; TRBD2 matches 9 bases. The V gene's germline CDR1 is MNHEY and CDR2 SVGAGI. The CDR3 has 13 residues. J was trimmed by 7 bases and V by 10 bases; bases with no gene match: 7. The CDR3: CANRATSGGELFF. CDR3 bases: TGTGCCAACCGCGCGACTAGCGGCGGGGAGCTGTTTTTT.

The V and J genes are TRBV29-1 and TRBJ1-2; D not resolved. This CDR3 contains 14 residues. Trimming removed 1 base from V and 4 bases from J, with 13 bases in between. Germline V gene data show CDR1 as SQVTM and CDR2 as ANQGSEA. The CDR3 reads CSVEVERASYGYTF. CDR3 coding DNA: TGCAGCGTTGAAGTGGAGAGGGCATCCTATGGCTACACCTTC.

V usage is TRBV29-1 and J usage is TRBJ1-5; D is uncertain. V dropped 4 bases and J dropped 3 bases, with 10 bases sitting between them. The length of the CDR3 is 13 residues. Germline CDR1 is SQVTM and CDR2 is ANQGSEA. The CDR3 DNA follows: TGCAGCGTTGGAGAAGAGCCCAATCAGCCCCAGCATTTT. This translates into CSVGEEPNQPQHF.

The gene calls are TRBV18 and TRBJ1-2; 10 bases fit TRBD1. Losses at the gene ends were 3 bases for V and 3 bases for J; bases not matched to a gene: 1. Germline values: CDR1 KGHSH, CDR2 LQKENI. The CDR3 is 14 residues long. Here the CDR3 reads CASSPGTGDYGYTF. The CDR3, as DNA: TGTGCCAGCTCACCTGGGACAGGGGACTATGGCTACACCTTC.

The CDR3 bases are TGTGCCAGTAACCCCCGAAGGGGGACAGGGGCCCGGAGGGCTGAAGCTTTCTTT. Protein: CASNPRRGTGARRAEAFF. This chain joins TRBV19 and TRBJ1-1; 10 nucleotides agree with TRBD1. With V trimmed by 7 bases and J by 6 bases, 20 bases remained unmatched. Germline CDR1 is LNHDA and CDR2 is SQIVND (reference sequence). CDR3 size: 18 residues.

The CDR3 reads CASSARFYGYTF. The DNA of the CDR3 is TGTGCCAGCAGTGCGCGGTTCTATGGCTACACCTTC. The V and J genes are TRBV2 and TRBJ1-2; D is ambiguous. Looked up from germline, CDR1 is SNHLY and CDR2 is FYNNEI. This CDR3 region has 12 residues. The V end was cut by 4 bases, the J end by 4 bases, with 7 bases between.

The J gene is TRBJ1-1, the V gene TRBV6-2 or TRBV6-3; D is uncertain. CDR1 and CDR2 from the germline V gene are MNHEY and SVGEGT. V dropped 2 bases and J dropped 7 bases, with 5 bases sitting between them. The CDR3 totals 11 residues. CDR3 region: CASSYKGEAFF. DNA of the CDR3: TGTGCCAGCAGTTACAAAGGTGAAGCTTTCTTT.

The gene calls are TRBV5-4 and TRBJ2-7; TRBD1 agrees at 8 bases. V was clipped by 4 bases and J by 2 bases; unmatched bases: 8. The CDR3 is 15 amino acids. Germline-derived CDR1 and CDR2 are SGHNT and YYREEE (reference sequence). As DNA, the CDR3 is TGTGCCAGCAGCGCAGGGACAGGTAAGACCTACGAGCAGTACTTC. Its translation: CASSAGTGKTYEQYF. The complete variable domain, with remaining parts taken from reference TRBV5-4 and TRBJ2-7, reads ETGVTQSPTHLIKTRGQQVTLRCSSQSGHNTVSWYQQALGQGPQFIFQYYREEENGRGNFPPRFSGLQFPNYSSELNVNALELDDSALYLCASSAGTGKTYEQYFGPGTRLTVT.

This clone has a handful of counts. This chain connects TRBV30 to TRBJ2-5; the D gene is possibly TRBD1 (6 bases). V was cut by 1 base and J by 5 bases, with 14 bases left in between. The germline V gene encodes CDR1 GTSNPN and CDR2 SVGIG (reference sequence). The CDR3 loop spans 14 amino acids. In DNA form, the CDR3 reads TGTGCCTGGAGTGCATCGGACAGACGGGAGACCCAGTACTTC. Translated: CAWSASDRRETQYF.

The chain employs TRBV6-5 and TRBJ1-5; weak D call: TRBD1 (6 bases). V gave up 7 bases and J gave up 5 bases, with 15 bases separating them. Germline CDR1 and CDR2: MNHEY and SVGAGI. The CDR3 has 14 residues. CDR3 region: CASIPGTRDQPQHF. The CDR3 DNA sequence: TGTGCCAGCATCCCCGGGACACGGGATCAGCCCCAGCATTTT.

The chain links TRBV30 to TRBJ2-2; tentatively, D is TRBD1 or TRBD2 (5 bases each). CDR1 is GTSNPN and CDR2 is SVGIG in the germline V gene (reference sequence). This CDR3 is 15 amino acids long. Trimming took off 2 bases at V and 3 bases at J, with 13 bases between the two ends. The CDR3 spells CAWSSQGVDTGELFF. DNA for the CDR3: TGTGCCTGGAGTTCCCAGGGAGTCGACACCGGGGAGCTGTTTTTT.

In nucleotides, the CDR3 is TGTGCCAGCAGTGATAGGAGGACAGCGCAAGAGACCCAGTACTTC. Translation gives CASSDRRTAQETQYF. The chain carries TRBV5-4 and TRBJ2-5; D perhaps matches TRBD1 (6 bases). Germline lookup yields CDR1 SGHNT and CDR2 YYREEE (reference sequence). Trimming cost V 5 bases and J 2 bases, with 16 bases left between them. The CDR3 is 15 residues long.

The V call is TRBV6-5, the J call TRBJ1-1; D unclear. The CDR3 runs 15 residues. V was pared by 1 base and J by 4 bases, with 13 bases between. Germline CDR1 reads MNHEY; CDR2 reads SVGAGI. Here the CDR3 DNA reads TGTGCCAGCAGTTACTATAAGGAATGGGGCACTGAAGCTTTCTTT. It is translated as CASSYYKEWGTEAFF.

The chain recombines TRBV5-1 with TRBJ2-7; unclear D gene. V was cut by 0 bases and J by 7 bases, with 8 bases left in between. The length of the CDR3 is 12 residues. Germline CDR1 and CDR2: SGHRS and YFSETQ. The CDR3 DNA reads as TGCGCCAGCAGCTTGGATTTCGTAGAGCAGTACTTC. This codes for CASSLDFVEQYF.

The V gene is TRBV28, the J gene TRBJ1-6, with D possibly matching TRBD1 (5 bases). There are 13 residues in the CDR3. V was cut by 2 bases and J by 8 bases, with 7 bases left in between. From germline, CDR1 is MDHEN and CDR2 SYDVKM. The DNA for the CDR3 is TGTGCCAGCAGTTTAGACAGCTATTCACCCCTCCACTTT. This sequence encodes CASSLDSYSPLHF.

This clone was picked up one time. This chain uses TRBV5-1 with TRBJ2-2; 7 nucleotides align to TRBD1. This CDR3 comprises 15 residues. Germline trimming cut 1 base from V and 5 bases from J; bases unmatched to any gene: 5. Per germline, CDR1 SGHRS and CDR2 YFSETQ. The CDR3 region is CASSLQDRKTGELFF. CDR3 sequence (DNA): TGCGCCAGCAGCTTGCAGGACAGGAAAACCGGGGAGCTGTTTTTT.

CDR3 sequence (DNA): TGTGCCACCAGCAGAGATAGAATGACACCGAGCTCCTACGAGCAGTACTTC. Translated, it gives CATSRDRMTPSSYEQYF. The chain employs TRBV15 and TRBJ2-7; D is ambiguous. The CDR3 consists of 17 residues. The V gene's germline CDR1 is LNHNV and CDR2 YYDKDF (reference sequence). Trimming removed 0 bases from V and 0 bases from J, with 15 bases in between.

This sequence joins TRBV5-1 and TRBJ2-1; TRBD1 agrees at 8 bases. Germline V gene sequence: CDR1 SGHRS, CDR2 YFSETQ. The CDR3 sequence is 15 residues long. V was clipped by 4 bases and J by 0 bases; unmatched bases: 3. The CDR3 reads CASSPDRGSYNEQFF. The CDR3 DNA sequence: TGCGCCAGCAGCCCCGACAGGGGCTCCTACAATGAGCAGTTCTTC.

The CDR3 sequence: CACLNRGLGYYGYTF. The DNA for the CDR3 is TGTGCCTGCCTAAACAGGGGGCTGGGGTACTATGGCTACACCTTC. The V gene is TRBV30, the J gene TRBJ1-2; TRBD1 agrees at 9 bases. The CDR3 consists of 15 residues. Germline CDR1 reads GTSNPN; CDR2 reads SVGIG (reference sequence). The V and J ends lost 6 bases and 3 bases, in that order; junction bases with no gene match: 11.